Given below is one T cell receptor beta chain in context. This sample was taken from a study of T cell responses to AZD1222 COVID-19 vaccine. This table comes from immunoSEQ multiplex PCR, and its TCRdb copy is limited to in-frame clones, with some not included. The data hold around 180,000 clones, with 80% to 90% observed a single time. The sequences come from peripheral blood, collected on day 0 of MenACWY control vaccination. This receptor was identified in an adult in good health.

CDR3 amino acids: CASSLDDGSYNSPLHF. CDR3 in DNA: TGTGCCAGCAGCTTAGATGATGGGAGCTATAATTCACCCCTCCACTTT. This sequence joins TRBV7-9 and TRBJ1-6; D unresolved. V lost 1 base and J lost 3, with 10 bases in between. The germline V gene has CDR1 SEHNR and CDR2 FQNEAQ (reference sequence). The CDR3 has 16 amino acids.